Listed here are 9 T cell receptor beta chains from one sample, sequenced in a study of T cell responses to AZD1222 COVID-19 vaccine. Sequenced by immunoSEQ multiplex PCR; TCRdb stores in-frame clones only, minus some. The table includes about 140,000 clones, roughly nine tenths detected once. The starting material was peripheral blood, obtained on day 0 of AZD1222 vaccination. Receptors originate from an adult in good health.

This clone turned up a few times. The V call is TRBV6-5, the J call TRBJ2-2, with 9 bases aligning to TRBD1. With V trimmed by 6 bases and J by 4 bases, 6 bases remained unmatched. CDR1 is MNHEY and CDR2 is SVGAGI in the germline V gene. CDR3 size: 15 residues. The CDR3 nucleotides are TGTGCCAGCAGCCCACAGGGGGCGAGCACCGGGGAGCTGTTTTTT. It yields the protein CASSPQGASTGELFF.

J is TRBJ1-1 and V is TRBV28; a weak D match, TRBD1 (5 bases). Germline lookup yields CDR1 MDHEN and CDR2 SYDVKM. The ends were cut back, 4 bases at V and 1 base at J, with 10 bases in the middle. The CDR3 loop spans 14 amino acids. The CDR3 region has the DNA TGTGCCAGCAGTTCGGACGGGGGGAACACTGAAGCTTTCTTT. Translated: CASSSDGGNTEAFF.

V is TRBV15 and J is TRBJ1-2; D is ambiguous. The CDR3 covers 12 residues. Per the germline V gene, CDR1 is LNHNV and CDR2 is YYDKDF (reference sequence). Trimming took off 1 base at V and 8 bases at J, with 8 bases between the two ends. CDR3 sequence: CATSRAPGGYTF. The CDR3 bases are TGTGCCACCAGCAGAGCCCCGGGGGGCTACACCTTC. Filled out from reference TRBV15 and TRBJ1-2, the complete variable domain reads DAMVIQNPRYQVTQFGKPVTLSCSQTLNHNVMYWYQQKSSQAPKLLFHYYDKDFNNEADTPDNFQSRRPNTSFCFLDIRSPGLGDTAMYLCATSRAPGGYTFGSGTRLTVV.

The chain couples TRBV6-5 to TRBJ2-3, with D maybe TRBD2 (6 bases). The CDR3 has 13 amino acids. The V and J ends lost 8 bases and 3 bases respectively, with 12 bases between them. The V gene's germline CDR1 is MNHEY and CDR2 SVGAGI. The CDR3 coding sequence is TGTGCCAGCGGGCGGGATCGAACAGATACGCAGTATTTT. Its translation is CASGRDRTDTQYF.

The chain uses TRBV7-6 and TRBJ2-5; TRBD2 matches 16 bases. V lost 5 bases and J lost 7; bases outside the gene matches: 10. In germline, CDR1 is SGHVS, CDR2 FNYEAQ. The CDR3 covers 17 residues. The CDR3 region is CASSDPGLAGGQGTQYF. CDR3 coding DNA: TGTGCCAGCAGCGACCCGGGACTAGCGGGAGGGCAGGGGACCCAGTACTTC.

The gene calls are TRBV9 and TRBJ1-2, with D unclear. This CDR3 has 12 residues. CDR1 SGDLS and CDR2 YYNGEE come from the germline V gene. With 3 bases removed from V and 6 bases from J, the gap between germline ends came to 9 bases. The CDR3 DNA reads TGTGCCAGCAGCGCGGGGTGGGATGGCTACACCTTC. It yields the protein CASSAGWDGYTF.

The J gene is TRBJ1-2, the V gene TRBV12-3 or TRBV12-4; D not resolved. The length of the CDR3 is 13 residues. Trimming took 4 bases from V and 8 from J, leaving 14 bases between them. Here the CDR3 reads CASSSSPVRGYTF. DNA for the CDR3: TGTGCCAGCAGTTCGTCCCCGGTACGGGGCTACACCTTC.

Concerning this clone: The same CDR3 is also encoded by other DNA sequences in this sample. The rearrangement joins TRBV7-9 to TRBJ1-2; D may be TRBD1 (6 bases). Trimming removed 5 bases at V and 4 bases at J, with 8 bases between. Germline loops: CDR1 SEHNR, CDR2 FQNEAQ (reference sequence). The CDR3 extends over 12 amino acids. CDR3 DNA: TGTGCCAGCAGCCCGGACAGCTATGGCTACACCTTC. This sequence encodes CASSPDSYGYTF.

CDR3 in amino acids: CASSLLGRDYGYTF. As DNA, the CDR3 is TGTGCCAGCAGTTTATTGGGGAGGGACTATGGCTACACCTTC. V and J are TRBV28 and TRBJ1-2; D is undetermined. Trimming shortened V by 1 base and J by 3 bases, and 9 bases separated the two germline ends. Germline V gene lookup returns CDR1 MDHEN and CDR2 SYDVKM. The CDR3 runs to 14 residues.